Listed below are T cell receptor beta chains from one sample, sequenced in a study of T-cell reconstitution after alpha-beta-depleted transplantation in children. A single record per CDR3 protein comes from TCRdb applying MiXCR to the PCR reads. The sample shows approximately 520,000 distinct CDR3 sequences, around a third of them seen only once. The sequencing used PBMCs from the stem cell graft donor, collected from the stem cell graft. Receptors originate from a human donor who donated a stem cell graft to a child with aplastic anemia. Both conserved end residues are part of each CDR3. A D gene is named only where the DNA matches it firmly. Not all rows give a size; the values are once, few, many and, for expanded clones, a class.

V,size,D,J,DNA,CDR3
TRBV7-2,NA,TRBD1,TRBJ1-2,TGTGCCAGCAGCCCAGGGGGGGGGCGCGGGAGTGGCTACACCTTC,CASSPGGGRGSGYTF
TRBV5-5,many,NA,TRBJ2-3,TGTGCCAGCAGCTTGTTGGTGTCGCCAGATACGCAGTATTTT,CASSLLVSPDTQYF
TRBV30,NA,NA,TRBJ2-2,TGTGCCTGGGGCAGCCAGGGAAATACCGGGGAGCTGTTTTTT,CAWGSQGNTGELFF
TRBV5-6,once,NA,TRBJ2-2,TGTGCCAGCAGCTTACGTCCGGACTTCGGCATTCGGCGCACCGGGGAGCTGTTTTTT,CASSLRPDFGIRRTGELFF
TRBV20-1,few,TRBD1,TRBJ1-3,TGCAGTGCTAGAGATAGCACAGGGGGACGAGGAAACACCATATATTTT,CSARDSTGGRGNTIYF
TRBV20-1,few,TRBD2,TRBJ2-5,TGCAGTGCCGAATGGTTGGCTAGCGGAAACCAAGAGACCCAGTACTTC,CSAEWLASGNQETQYF
TRBV12-3/TRBV12-4,NA,NA,TRBJ1-5,TGTGCCAGCAGTTTCTGGGACACTAGACAGCCCCAGCATTTT,CASSFWDTRQPQHF
TRBV6-1,few,TRBD1,TRBJ1-1,TGTGCCAGCAGTGCCACAATCGGGACAGGGGGCGAAGCTTTCTTT,CASSATIGTGGEAFF
TRBV15,few,NA,TRBJ1-1,TGTGCCACCAGCAGACTCCGGGACGGGAGGAGTAACACTGAAGCTTTCTTT,CATSRLRDGRSNTEAFF
TRBV7-2,NA,NA,TRBJ1-5,TGTGCCAGCAGCTATCCGACCCAGCCCCAGCATTTT,CASSYPTQPQHF
TRBV15,NA,NA,TRBJ2-6,TGTGCCACCAGCGTCTCTGGGGCCAACGTCCTGACTTTC,CATSVSGANVLTF
TRBV12-3/TRBV12-4,NA,TRBD1,TRBJ1-2,TGTGCCAGCAGTACAGGGGGCGCCTATGGCTACACCTTC,CASSTGGAYGYTF
TRBV6-5,NA,TRBD1,TRBJ1-6,TGTGCCAGCAGTTTTACGGACAGGCGGGATCCCCTCCACTTT,CASSFTDRRDPLHF
TRBV6-5,few,NA,TRBJ2-1,TGTGCCAGCAATTACAAAGGGGGGCCAGGTGAGCAGTTCTTC,CASNYKGGPGEQFF
TRBV20-1,NA,NA,TRBJ2-1,TGCAGTGCTAGAGGTGCTCCGCTAACCTACAATGAGCAGTTCTTC,CSARGAPLTYNEQFF
TRBV27,NA,TRBD2,TRBJ2-1,TGTGCCAGCAGTACGGTGGGACTAGCCGAGTACAATGAGCAGTTCTTC,CASSTVGLAEYNEQFF
TRBV28,NA,NA,TRBJ2-7,TGTGCCAGCAGTTTCGGGGGCCACTCCTACGAGCAGTACTTC,CASSFGGHSYEQYF
TRBV5-6,NA,NA,TRBJ2-7,TGTGCCAGCAGCCAACAGTTGGACAGAATAACCTACGAGCAGTACTTC,CASSQQLDRITYEQYF
TRBV18,few,NA,TRBJ2-5,TGTGCCAGCTCACCACCGGAGAAAGAGACCCAGTACTTC,CASSPPEKETQYF
TRBV12-3/TRBV12-4,many,TRBD2,TRBJ2-1,TGTGCCAGCAGTGGACTAGCGGGCAATGAGCAGTTCTTC,CASSGLAGNEQFF
TRBV7-9,few,NA,TRBJ2-7,TGTGCCAGCAGCTCGACGTTTGATGCCTACGAGCAGTACTTC,CASSSTFDAYEQYF
TRBV7-2,few,TRBD2,TRBJ2-1,TGTGCCAGCAGCTTGGGACTAGCGGGCTCCTACAATGAGCAGTTCTTC,CASSLGLAGSYNEQFF
TRBV9,few,NA,TRBJ2-5,TGTGCCAGCAGCGCCGGGACCTTGATTAACCAAGAGACCCAGTACTTC,CASSAGTLINQETQYF
TRBV30,few,NA,TRBJ2-5,TGTGCCTGGAGTCGTTACGGTGCAGAAGAGACCCAGTACTTC,CAWSRYGAEETQYF
TRBV9,NA,TRBD2,TRBJ2-1,TGTGCCAGCACCGAGGGCGGGAGGGCCGATGAGCAGTTCTTC,CASTEGGRADEQFF
TRBV4-3,NA,NA,TRBJ2-6,TGCGCCAGCAGCCAAGAAGGGACTGCTGGGGCCAACGTCCTGACTTTC,CASSQEGTAGANVLTF
TRBV9,NA,NA,TRBJ1-1,TGTGCCAGCAGCGTATACGGGAACACTGAAGCTTTCTTT,CASSVYGNTEAFF
TRBV6-5,few,TRBD2,TRBJ2-1,TGTGCCAGCAGTTACTCGACCCGGGAGGGCTACAATGAGCAGTTCTTC,CASSYSTREGYNEQFF
TRBV29-1,many,NA,TRBJ2-1,TGCAGCGTTGAAAAGGGACAAAGTGTAAATGAGCAGTTCTTC,CSVEKGQSVNEQFF
TRBV20-1,NA,TRBD2,TRBJ2-3,TGCAGTGCTAGAGATGCTAGCGGGAGCTATCTTGATACGCAGTATTTT,CSARDASGSYLDTQYF
TRBV15,NA,TRBD2,TRBJ2-3,TGTGCCACCAAATTCAGGCTAGCGGGACCAGATACGCAGTATTTT,CATKFRLAGPDTQYF
TRBV20-1,few,NA,TRBJ1-2,TGCAGTGCTAGAGATCCGCCCTTCATGGGCTACACCTTC,CSARDPPFMGYTF
TRBV19,NA,NA,TRBJ1-1,TGTGCCAGTAGTATTTTCGCTGAAGCTTTCTTT,CASSIFAEAFF
TRBV29-1,few,NA,TRBJ2-7,TGCAGCGTTGAAGGGGCCCCGGGACACCCGGCACCATACGAGCAGTACTTC,CSVEGAPGHPAPYEQYF
TRBV6-5,NA,TRBD1,TRBJ1-2,TGTGCCAGCAGTTCCGGGGACAGGGGCAACTATGGCTACACCTTC,CASSSGDRGNYGYTF
TRBV12-5,few,NA,TRBJ1-5,TGTGCTAGTGGTTTGGTTCTAGGGGCCATTAGCAATCAGCCCCAGCATTTT,CASGLVLGAISNQPQHF
TRBV27,NA,TRBD2,TRBJ2-2,TGTGCCAGCAGTTTAAGGACTAGCGGGTTCGCGAACACCGGGGAGCTGTTTTTT,CASSLRTSGFANTGELFF
TRBV19,NA,NA,TRBJ2-5,TGTGCCAGTAGTATTCGTTTTAGAACAGAAGAAGAGACCCAGTACTTC,CASSIRFRTEEETQYF
TRBV29-1,few,NA,TRBJ1-1,TGCAGCGTTGATAGAACAGGGATCGGGGAAGCTTTCTTT,CSVDRTGIGEAFF
TRBV6-1,NA,TRBD1,TRBJ1-2,TGTGCCAGCAGTGAAAGGGACAGGGCTGGCTACACCTTC,CASSERDRAGYTF
TRBV7-2,few,TRBD2,TRBJ2-5,TGTGCCAGCAGCTCTACTAGCGGGAGCTATGAGACCCAGTACTTC,CASSSTSGSYETQYF